This section outlines one T cell receptor (beta chain) sequence together with its context. Its antigen is unidentified. This specimen comes from a study of cytomegalovirus exposure and HLA in healthy donors. Study-wide results and caveats: It was only CMV serostatus that was available as immune exposure information. Through in vitro validation, three CMV-associated chains were shown to be specific for CMV antigens.

Germline V lookup: CDR1 KGHSH, CDR2 LQKENI. The CDR3 has 14 amino acids. Trimming pared 0 bases from V and 8 bases from J, leaving 12 bases between. PCR was performed using 60 Vbeta and 13 Jbeta primers. Profiling relied on immunoSEQ multiplex PCR, and the TCRdb table lists in-frame clones only, not all of them. This sample yields approximately 170,000 clones, of which approximately 77% are seen a single time; about 1.6% belongs to the top ten. Sequenced material: PBMCs. This chain connects TRBV18 to TRBJ2-3; D call uncertain. The receptor was isolated from a male donor in good health and CMV-seronegative. The CDR3 sequence is CASSPPSVQSTQYF. CDR3 nucleotides: TGTGCCAGCTCACCACCGTCGGTACAGTCTACGCAGTATTTT.